Presented here are 13 T cell receptor beta chains from one specimen sequenced in a study of blood T cell repertoires in COVID-19. Clones were sequenced by immunoSEQ multiplex PCR, and TCRdb holds only the in-frame ones, with some missing. Seen here are roughly 200,000 clones, 80% to 90% observed once, and the top ten hold 10%. What was sequenced was PBMCs or T cells enriched from blood (not recorded which). The receptors stem from a man aged 18 to 29 with acute COVID-19.

This chain uses TRBV11-3 with TRBJ2-3, with D perhaps TRBD1 (5 bases). The germline V gene encodes CDR1 SGHNT and CDR2 YENEEA. The V end lost 2 bases, the J end lost 4 bases, and 10 bases lay between the germline ends. This CDR3 spans 14 amino acids. CDR3 protein: CASSLTAGSDTQYF. As DNA, the CDR3 is TGTGCCAGCAGCTTAACGGCAGGGTCAGATACGCAGTATTTT.

This clone was found a few times. The chain couples TRBV7-3 to TRBJ2-2; TRBD2 matches at 7 bases. There are 17 residues in the CDR3. With 5 bases clipped from V and 7 bases from J, the junction kept 16 bases outside the gene matches. In germline, CDR1 is SGHTA, CDR2 FQGTGA. The CDR3 protein is CASSPNEAGAYGGELFF. DNA for the CDR3: TGTGCCAGCAGCCCTAACGAGGCGGGAGCGTACGGCGGGGAGCTGTTTTTT.

This chain joins TRBV7-9 and TRBJ2-6, with a possible D match to TRBD1 (6 bases). CDR1 and CDR2 from the germline V gene are SEHNR and FQNEAQ (reference sequence). The V and J ends lost 8 bases and 4 bases respectively, with 12 bases between them. There are 14 residues in the CDR3. DNA for the CDR3: TGTGCCAGCCGATCAGGGGCCGGGGCCAACGTCCTGACTTTC. It codes for CASRSGAGANVLTF.

In nucleotides, the CDR3 is TGTGCCAGCAGCTCCGGACTAGCGGGAGGGGAAGCCAAAAACATTCAGTACTTC. Translated, it gives CASSSGLAGGEAKNIQYF. This rearrangement joins TRBV5-4 to TRBJ2-4; 15 bases align to TRBD2. V shed 3 bases and J 0 bases; nucleotides not matched to a gene: 4. Germline V gene sequence: CDR1 SGHNT, CDR2 YYREEE (reference sequence). CDR3 size: 18 residues.

To note about this clone: Other DNA sequences in this specimen translate into the identical CDR3. V usage is TRBV12-3 or TRBV12-4 and J usage is TRBJ1-2, with a tentative D call TRBD1 (5 bases). Trimming cost V 8 bases and J 5 bases, with 12 bases left between them. This CDR3 region has 12 residues. The DNA of the CDR3 is TGTGCCAGCTCTGGGGGGAGGTATGGCTACACCTTC. This encodes CASSGGRYGYTF.

This chain joins TRBV2 and TRBJ1-6; 7 bases align to TRBD1. Germline assignment: CDR1 SNHLY and CDR2 FYNNEI. CDR3 size: 16 residues. V lost 1 base, J lost 11 bases, and 11 bases stayed unmatched. The CDR3 nucleotides are TGTGCCAGCAGTGAAGGTTGGGCAGGGGGATGGACACCCCTCCACTTT. Translated: CASSEGWAGGWTPLHF. The complete variable domain, with remaining parts taken from reference TRBV2 and TRBJ1-6, reads EPEVTQTPSHQVTQMGQEVILRCVPISNHLYFYWYRQILGQKVEFLVSFYNNEISEKSEIFDDQFSVERPDGSNFTLKIRSTKLEDSAMYFCASSEGWAGGWTPLHFGNGTRLTVT.

The genes are TRBV6-2 or TRBV6-3 and TRBJ2-7; 11 bases fit TRBD2. The V and J ends lost 4 bases and 4 bases, in that order; junction bases with no gene match: 3. CDR3 size: 14 residues. In germline, CDR1 is MNHEY, CDR2 SVGEGT. Here the CDR3 DNA reads TGTGCCAGCAGTTTACTAGCGGGAGTATACGAGCAGTACTTC. Translation gives CASSLLAGVYEQYF.

This rearrangement joins TRBV3-1 (or the pseudogene TRBV3-2) to TRBJ1-1; possible D gene TRBD1, 5 bases. This CDR3 contains 15 residues. The V and J ends lost 4 bases and 0 bases respectively, with 12 bases between them. CDR1 is LGHDT and CDR2 is YNNKEL in the germline V gene (reference sequence). This CDR3 is CASSLTSRVNTEAFF. In DNA, the CDR3 is TGTGCCAGCAGCCTAACGAGCAGGGTGAACACTGAAGCTTTCTTT.

The chain has TRBV5-6 and TRBJ2-2, with TRBD1 matching 8 bases. The CDR3 contains 16 residues. Germline V gives CDR1 SGHDT, CDR2 YYEEEE. Unmatched junction bases numbered 8, after V lost 2 bases and J lost 5 bases. CDR3 in DNA: TGTGCCAGCAGCTTACAGGGGGGATTGAGGACCGGGGAGCTGTTTTTT. Residues: CASSLQGGLRTGELFF. Using reference TRBV5-6 and TRBJ2-2 for the parts outside the CDR3, the full variable domain is DAGVTQSPTHLIKTRGQQVTLRCSPKSGHDTVSWYQQALGQGPQFIFQYYEEEERQRGNFPDRFSGHQFPNYSSELNVNALLLGDSALYLCASSLQGGLRTGELFFGEGSRLTVL.

This clone was seen once. The chain links TRBV29-1 to TRBJ2-7, with D possibly TRBD2 on 5 matching bases. CDR1 and CDR2 (germline): SQVTM, ANQGSEA. V was pared by 3 bases and J by 6 bases, with 15 bases between. This CDR3 region has 13 residues. CDR3 in DNA: TGCAGCGTTGAGCTTTCCGGGGTGGGCGAGCAGTACTTC. As protein: CSVELSGVGEQYF.

V and J are TRBV28 and TRBJ1-2, with D uncertain. CDR3 size: 14 residues. V lost 7 bases to trimming and J lost 6 bases, with 18 bases between them. Germline loops: CDR1 MDHEN, CDR2 SYDVKM. For the CDR3, the DNA is TGTGCCAGCACCGAAGAAGTGCTTTCAGATGGCTACACCTTC. Its translation is CASTEEVLSDGYTF.

The chain joins TRBV27 to TRBJ2-5, with a possible D match to TRBD1 (5 bases). The V gene lost 8 bases and the J gene lost 4 bases, with 14 bases spanning the gap. The germline V gene encodes CDR1 MNHEY and CDR2 SMNVEV (reference sequence). The CDR3 covers 13 residues. The CDR3 bases are TGTGCCAGCGCACAAGGGGTGGGAGAGACCCAGTACTTC. This sequence encodes CASAQGVGETQYF.

The rearrangement joins TRBV9 to TRBJ1-1; 7 bases agree with TRBD1. The V gene end was trimmed by 3 bases and the J gene end by 2 bases; junction bases not matched to a gene: 7. Germline assignment: CDR1 SGDLS and CDR2 YYNGEE. The CDR3 runs to 15 residues. This CDR3 is CASSGPGTANTEAFF. CDR3 DNA sequence: TGTGCCAGCAGCGGCCCCGGGACAGCTAACACTGAAGCTTTCTTT.